Listed here is a single T cell receptor (beta chain). The antigen is not known. The data were obtained in a study of human T cells and chemical hapten exposure. Study-wide results and caveats: Healthy individuals' immune responses may differ from those of donors, who had alopecia.

CDR3 length equals 14 residues. Germline V gives CDR1 MDHEN, CDR2 SYDVKM. The V and J ends lost 2 bases and 4 bases respectively, with 8 bases between them. TCRdb processed the RACE reads anew with MiXCR; each CDR3 protein has one entry. The sample holds 80,000 to 100,000 distinct CDR3 sequences, more than 9% seen once. Indicated time point: patch test 2, 6 weeks after DPC sensitization. Treatment denoted: therapeutic diphenylcyclopropenone sensitization with weekly scalp DPC. This clonotype originated in a woman aged 50 to 60 with alopecia areata. Some clones in this sample may be carry-over from other donors' samples. This chain links TRBV28 with TRBJ1-4; D may be TRBD1 (5 bases). The material was whole blood, obtained in connection with sensitization to the hapten diphenylcyclopropenone (DPC). The CDR3 protein is CASSLQRGNEKLFF. DNA of the CDR3: TGTGCCAGCAGTTTACAGAGGGGTAATGAAAAACTGTTTTTT.